A selection of T cell receptor beta chains follows, all from one sample in a study of shared clonotypes between healthy human individuals. The table came from immunoSEQ multiplex PCR; TCRdb's copy has only in-frame clones and leaves some out. This sample has 300,000 to 400,000 clones; approximately 74% occur once, and the top ten carry under 13%. Input material: memory CD4+ T cells sorted from blood. All receptors come from a man aged 25 to 45 in good health. Both conserved end residues are part of each CDR3. The D gene is left open where the match is weak. For some rows the clone size is stated as once, few or many, or as a class when expanded; others skip it.

J,V,size,D,DNA,CDR3
TRBJ2-7,TRBV19,few,NA,TGTGCCAGTAGTAAGGGACGGTACTACGAGCAGTACTTC,CASSKGRYYEQYF
TRBJ2-7,TRBV30,NA,TRBD2,TGTGCCTGGAGTGTGTCGGGAGGGCCCTACGAGCAGTACTTC,CAWSVSGGPYEQYF
TRBJ1-1,TRBV2,NA,TRBD1,TGTGCCAGCAGAGGGGGCTGGGGCACTGAAGCTTTCTTT,CASRGGWGTEAFF
TRBJ2-5,TRBV29-1,NA,TRBD1,TGCAGCGCTATTTCGGGACAGGTTCAGACCCAGTACTTC,CSAISGQVQTQYF
TRBJ2-5,TRBV7-9,NA,NA,TGTGCCAGCAGCTCAAGAAGAAGTTCTGAGACCCAGTACTTC,CASSSRRSSETQYF
TRBJ2-2,TRBV9,NA,NA,TGTGCCAGCAGCGGACAGGCCATAAACACCGGGGAGCTGTTTTTT,CASSGQAINTGELFF
TRBJ2-1,TRBV10-3,NA,NA,TGTGCCATCAGCCTTAACAATGAGCAGTTCTTC,CAISLNNEQFF
TRBJ1-6,TRBV11-1,NA,NA,TGTGCCAGCAGCTTGGGCTCCTATAATTCACCCCTCCACTTT,CASSLGSYNSPLHF
TRBJ1-2,TRBV27,few,NA,TGTGCCAGCAGTTTAAATAGTCAAAGTGGCTACACCTTC,CASSLNSQSGYTF
TRBJ2-7,TRBV15,few,TRBD2,TGTGCCACCAGCAGAGCTAGCGGGAGCCTCAGATCCTACGAGCAGTACTTC,CATSRASGSLRSYEQYF
TRBJ2-4,TRBV10-1,NA,NA,TGCGCCAGCAGTGATGGGGGATTCGAAAACATTCAGTACTTC,CASSDGGFENIQYF
TRBJ1-3,TRBV27,NA,NA,TGTGCCAGCAGTTTAGGCCCGCGGGGTTCTGGAAACACCATATATTTT,CASSLGPRGSGNTIYF
TRBJ2-7,TRBV2,few,NA,TGTGCCAGCAGCTCAGACACTTACGAGCAGTACTTC,CASSSDTYEQYF
TRBJ2-1,TRBV2,NA,TRBD2,TGTGCCAGCACCTCGGAGTGGGAGGGCCCTTCCTACAATGAGCAGTTCTTC,CASTSEWEGPSYNEQFF
TRBJ2-1,TRBV6-6,NA,TRBD1,TGTGCCAGCAGTTATGGGTCGACAGGGGAGTTCTTC,CASSYGSTGEFF
TRBJ2-3,TRBV5-1,NA,NA,TGCGCCAGCAGCTTGGGCGGGTGGAGCACAGATACGCAGTATTTT,CASSLGGWSTDTQYF
TRBJ2-2,TRBV5-1,NA,TRBD2,TGCGCCAGCAGCTTTGGACTAGCGGGGGCCGGGGAGCTGTTTTTT,CASSFGLAGAGELFF
TRBJ2-3,TRBV5-4,NA,TRBD2,TGTGCCAGCAGCCGCCCCGGGACTAGCGGGAGAGGTAGCACAGATACGCAGTATTTT,CASSRPGTSGRGSTDTQYF
TRBJ1-1,TRBV25-1,few,NA,TGTGCCAGCAGTGAAATGGAGGGAAGCACTGAAGCTTTCTTT,CASSEMEGSTEAFF
TRBJ2-7,TRBV28,NA,TRBD2,TGTGCCAGCAGTCCCCTAGCGGGAGGGTTCTACGAGCAGTACTTC,CASSPLAGGFYEQYF
TRBJ2-5,TRBV19,NA,NA,TGTGCCAGTAGTATCCGACCAACAGAGACCCAGTACTTC,CASSIRPTETQYF
TRBJ2-5,TRBV29-1,few,NA,TGCAGCGTTAATCAAGGGGTCGAGACCCAGTACTTC,CSVNQGVETQYF
TRBJ2-7,TRBV19,once,TRBD1,TGTGCCAGTAGTATAGCCCCCGGGACAGCCTACGAGCAGTACTTC,CASSIAPGTAYEQYF
TRBJ2-5,TRBV6-1,few,NA,TGTGCCAGCAGCCCTGGAGGACTAGGGGGGGAGACCCAGTACTTC,CASSPGGLGGETQYF